This paragraph covers one T cell receptor (beta chain) sequence. As yet, its antigen is unknown. This record comes from a study of regulatory and conventional T cells in RAG deficiency. The CDR3 covers 15 residues. V shed 3 bases, J shed 5 bases, and the junction held 7 bases outside the gene matches. Germline values: CDR1 MNHEY, CDR2 SMNVEV (reference sequence). Sequencing was performed with immunoSEQ multiplex PCR; in TCRdb, only in-frame clones are kept and a portion is missing. The sample carries around 30,000 clones, over 80% recorded once. Findings and limits, study-wide: Patient subsets had shorter CDR3s; Omenn Treg-Tconv overlap exceeded 75%. Sorted Omenn CD25-high CD127-low cells may not be bona fide Tregs. Treg unique TCR beta sequences were approximately 100-fold fewer in Omenn syndrome and CID/AS patients than controls.

Separately, the same data were catalogued under a study of regulatory T cells. From that report: Primers: 52 TRBV forward and 13 TRBJ reverse.

The gene calls are TRBV27 and TRBJ2-5; 9 bases agree with TRBD1. The source of this sequence is a human donor in good health. Sample: CD8+ T cells sorted from blood. The CDR3 coding sequence is TGTGCCAGCAGTTTTGGACAGGGGATGTGGGAGACCCAGTACTTC. The encoded protein is CASSFGQGMWETQYF.